This T cell receptor (beta chain) was sequenced for a study of regulatory T cells in long-lasting Graves disease. Regarding time point: newly diagnosed GD, antithyroid drugs for less than 3 months. RNA extracted from PBMCs served as the sequencing template. CDR3-region Arm-PCR and iRepertoire HTBI primers produced the TCR beta libraries. Via MiXCR, TCRdb re-called the multiplex PCR reads, giving one row per CDR3 protein. Altogether fewer than 450,000 distinct CDR3 sequences are present, approximately 16% being singletons, with the ten largest covering about 8.2%. V lost 2 bases, J lost 0 bases, and 5 bases lay in between. CDR1 is GTSNPN and CDR2 is SVGIG in the germline V gene (reference sequence). There are 13 residues in the CDR3. Many counts were recorded for this clonotype. In addition, the sample was reused for a study of T cells in Graves' hyperthyroidism and ophthalmopathy.

Here the sequenced sample was peripheral blood mononuclear cells (PBMCs), taken at new diagnosis, from a patient treated with antithyroid drugs. This clonotype was obtained from a woman in her thirties or forties with Graves disease. The V and J genes are TRBV30 and TRBJ1-3; D call uncertain. In nucleotides, the CDR3 is TGTGCCTGGAGTCGAAGCTCTGGAAACACCATATATTTT. This encodes CAWSRSSGNTIYF.